This TCR beta chain was sequenced for a study of blood T cells in healthy people across ages. Notes on the study in general: Roughly linear declines in TCR beta diversity per million T cells occurred with age.

Sample-barcoded 5' priming and a J-beta primer mix drove a second PCR of about 6 to 12 cycles. TCRdb analysed the 5' RACE reads with MiXCR anew, one entry per CDR3 protein. The repertoire has 1.5 million to 2 million distinct CDR3 sequences, around half of them found once; the top ten carry approximately 2.1%. Extraction yielded at least 5 micrograms of total RNA per sample. As for this clonotype: Its antigen remains unknown.

The CDR3 is 14 residues long. CDR1 SGHDT and CDR2 YYEEEE come from the germline V gene. The ends were cut back, 2 bases at V and 7 bases at J, with 13 bases in the middle. The chain has TRBV5-6 and TRBJ2-1; no reliable D call. Sequencing used blood. The receptor's source is a woman aged 40 to 50 in good health. In DNA form, the CDR3 reads TGTGCCAGCAGCTTCGAGACACCCTGGAATGAGCAGTTCTTC. Translation gives CASSFETPWNEQFF. Filled out from reference TRBV5-6 and TRBJ2-1, the complete variable domain reads DAGVTQSPTHLIKTRGQQVTLRCSPKSGHDTVSWYQQALGQGPQFIFQYYEEEERQRGNFPDRFSGHQFPNYSSELNVNALLLGDSALYLCASSFETPWNEQFFGPGTRLTVL.